A single sample gave rise to the 9 T cell receptor beta chains below, sequenced in a study of blood T cell repertoires in COVID-19. Measured with immunoSEQ multiplex PCR; TCRdb has only the in-frame clones, and not every one. The data hold roughly 120,000 clones, with around four fifths observed a single time. Material for sequencing was peripheral blood. Receptor source: a woman aged 55-69 years with acute or convalescent COVID-19.

The genes are TRBV11-2 and TRBJ1-2, with D possibly being TRBD1 (5 bases). Germline V gene data show CDR1 as SGHAT and CDR2 as FQNNGV. V was shortened by 1 base and J by 4 bases, with 16 bases between the two germline ends. The CDR3 runs 16 residues. The CDR3 protein is CASSLGHKTESYGYTF. The CDR3 nucleotides read TGTGCCAGCAGCTTAGGACACAAGACAGAGTCCTATGGCTACACCTTC.

The chain carries TRBV11-3 and TRBJ2-3; D call uncertain. The ends were cut back, 3 bases at V and 0 bases at J, with 7 bases in the middle. The germline CDR1 and CDR2 sequences are SGHNT and YENEEA. The CDR3 spans 14 residues. This CDR3 is CASSLTPSTDTQYF. The CDR3 DNA reads as TGTGCCAGCAGCTTGACTCCGAGCACAGATACGCAGTATTTT.

A note on this clone: The junction and the germline gene differ at one end; a read error may be behind it. V is TRBV23-1 and J is TRBJ1-6, with D hard to call. TRBV23-1 is marked as an open reading frame, function uncertain. There are 19 residues in the CDR3. CDR3 sequence reads: CASSQSSRLPPGYNSPLHF. The CDR3 DNA reads as TGCGCCAGCAGTCAATCATCACGTCTTCCGCCCGGTTATAATTCGCCCCTCCACTTT.

The J gene is TRBJ2-5, the V gene TRBV6-5, with D possibly being TRBD1 (6 bases). This CDR3 is built from 15 residues. V was clipped by 3 bases and J by 4 bases, with 15 bases between them. CDR1 and CDR2 (germline): MNHEY, SVGAGI. CDR3 bases: TGTGCCAGCAGTTATTATGGGGGCCAGGGAGAGACCCAGTACTTC. It codes for CASSYYGGQGETQYF.

The chain links TRBV6-4 to TRBJ2-1, with a tentative D call TRBD2 (5 bases). The germline CDR1 and CDR2 sequences are MRHNA and SNTAGT. The V gene lost 7 bases and the J gene lost 16 bases, with 20 bases spanning the gap. The length of the CDR3 is 12 residues. The CDR3 protein is CASMPLATHIFF. For the CDR3, the DNA is TGTGCCAGCATGCCCTTAGCGACCCATATATTCTTC.

The J gene is TRBJ1-2, the V gene TRBV11-1; the match to TRBD1 covers 8 bases. The CDR3 loop spans 15 amino acids. Trimming cost V 5 bases and J 4 bases; bases outside gene matches: 9. Germline CDR1 is SGHAT and CDR2 is FQDESV (reference sequence). The chain's CDR3 is CASSLGQGRVYGYTF. DNA of the CDR3: TGTGCCAGCAGCCTCGGACAGGGTCGGGTCTATGGCTACACCTTC. Supplemented by reference TRBV11-1 and TRBJ1-2, the full variable domain reads EAEVAQSPRYKITEKSQAVAFWCDPISGHATLYWYRQILGQGPELLVQFQDESVVDDSQLPKDRFSAERLKGVDSTLKIQPAELGDSAMYLCASSLGQGRVYGYTFGSGTRLTVV.

This clone came up many times. The rearrangement joins TRBV29-1 to TRBJ1-2; a weak D match, TRBD1 (5 bases). CDR3 size: 12 residues. Germline assignment: CDR1 SQVTM and CDR2 ANQGSEA. Trimming stripped 2 bases from V and 5 bases from J, with 9 bases between. This chain's CDR3 is CSVESGGYGYTF. The CDR3 DNA reads TGCAGCGTTGAATCGGGGGGATATGGCTACACCTTC.

This clone was detected only a few times. The rearrangement links TRBV5-1 to TRBJ1-1; 9 bases fit TRBD1. Trimming cost V 4 bases and J 1 base; bases outside gene matches: 2. CDR3 size: 14 residues. Germline values: CDR1 SGHRS, CDR2 YFSETQ. CDR3 nucleotide sequence: TGCGCCAGCAGCCGGGGACAGGGGAACACTGAAGCTTTCTTT. This sequence encodes CASSRGQGNTEAFF.

V usage is TRBV6-6 and J usage is TRBJ1-5, with a possible D match to TRBD1 (6 bases). CDR1 is MNHNY, CDR2 SVGAGI, per germline (reference sequence). This CDR3 comprises 14 residues. Trimming cost V 4 bases and J 1 base, with 8 bases left between them. Here the CDR3 DNA reads TGTGCCAGCAGTTGGCAGGGGAGCAATCAGCCCCAGCATTTT. This translates into CASSWQGSNQPQHF.